Presented here are 23 T cell receptor beta chains from one specimen sequenced in a study of CXCR4 blockade with PD-1 therapy in pancreatic cancer. TCRdb's table, derived via immunoSEQ multiplex PCR, lists solely in-frame clones and lacks some. The table records 15,000 to 20,000 clones, around 72% of them present only once. The sequenced material came from tumor tissue. The receptors were sampled from a human donor with pancreatic ductal adenocarcinoma.

The chain employs TRBV19 and TRBJ2-5; D is undetermined. The V end was cut by 3 bases, the J end by 3 bases, with 8 bases between. CDR1 is LNHDA and CDR2 is SQIVND in the germline V gene (reference sequence). This CDR3 has 13 residues. CDR3 protein: CASSMAKEETQYF. The CDR3, as DNA: TGTGCCAGTAGTATGGCGAAGGAAGAGACCCAGTACTTC.

The chain recombines TRBV28 with TRBJ2-2, with TRBD2 matching 12 bases. V trimming: 3 bases; J trimming: 3 bases; junction bases outside the gene matches: 8. This CDR3 contains 18 residues. From germline, CDR1 is MDHEN and CDR2 SYDVKM. DNA for the CDR3: TGTGCCAGCAGTTTGCCGACTAGCGGGAGATGGGACACCGGGGAGCTGTTTTTT. As protein: CASSLPTSGRWDTGELFF.

This clone appeared once. The chain combines TRBV19 with TRBJ1-1, with no clear D. Germline V CDR1 and CDR2: LNHDA, SQIVND (reference sequence). The CDR3 has 13 amino acids. The V and J ends lost 7 bases and 4 bases respectively, with 13 bases between them. This chain's CDR3 is CASMEGVGTEAFF. The CDR3, as DNA: TGTGCCAGTATGGAGGGTGTAGGCACTGAAGCTTTCTTT.

The gene calls are TRBV9 and TRBJ2-1, with TRBD2 identical over 7 bases. The CDR3 has 15 amino acids. V gave up 5 bases and J gave up 7 bases; unmatched junction bases: 12. The germline V gene has CDR1 SGDLS and CDR2 YYNGEE. CDR3 bases: TGTGCCAGCAGTGACTACCGGGGGGTTTATAATGAGCAGTTCTTC. Its translation is CASSDYRGVYNEQFF.

This chain joins TRBV19 and TRBJ2-5, with 8 bases aligning to TRBD2. Looked up from germline, CDR1 is LNHDA and CDR2 is SQIVND (reference sequence). This CDR3 is built from 13 residues. V was clipped by 5 bases and J by 5 bases; unmatched bases: 4. The CDR3 reads CASSDSGTETQYF. CDR3 DNA: TGTGCCAGTAGTGATAGCGGGACTGAGACCCAGTACTTC.

The chain employs TRBV12-5 and TRBJ2-3; the D gene could be TRBD1 or TRBD2 (7 bases each). The length of the CDR3 is 15 residues. Germline V gene sequence: CDR1 LGHNT, CDR2 FRNRAP. Trimming removed 6 bases at V and 4 bases at J, with 17 bases between. CDR3 region: CASGPAGGGPDTQYF. The CDR3 coding sequence is TGTGCTAGTGGCCCTGCAGGGGGAGGGCCAGATACGCAGTATTTT.

The chain joins TRBV11-3 to TRBJ2-2; 10 nucleotides align to TRBD1. The CDR3 has 17 residues. CDR1 and CDR2 (germline): SGHNT, YENEEA. The trim removed 5 bases at V and 4 bases at J, leaving 10 bases unmatched. For the CDR3, the DNA is TGTGCCAGCAGCATCGGCCGGGACAGGGGAAGCACCGGGGAGCTGTTTTTT. Translating it yields CASSIGRDRGSTGELFF.

This clone appeared a single time. The genes are TRBV6-8 and TRBJ2-1, with D perhaps given as TRBD1 or TRBD2 (5 bases each). Germline CDR1 and CDR2: MNHGY and SAAAGT. Trimming removed 3 bases at V and 4 bases at J, with 16 bases between. The CDR3 runs to 16 residues. CDR3 in DNA: TGTGCCAGCAGTTATAGGCTAGGGACGCTATACAATGAGCAGTTCTTC. Translation gives CASSYRLGTLYNEQFF.

This clone has only one observation. J is TRBJ2-1 and V is TRBV18; TRBD2 matches at 10 bases. The junction had 5 bases not matched to a gene; V was cut back by 3 bases and J by 6 bases. The CDR3 totals 15 residues. The germline V gene encodes CDR1 KGHSH and CDR2 LQKENI. CDR3 sequence reads: CASSPSGRAVNEQFF. The CDR3, as DNA: TGTGCCAGCTCACCCAGCGGGAGGGCCGTCAATGAGCAGTTCTTC.

The chain couples TRBV18 to TRBJ2-5, with D perhaps TRBD2 (5 bases). Germline loops: CDR1 KGHSH, CDR2 LQKENI. V gave up 2 bases and J gave up 2 bases, with 12 bases separating them. This CDR3 has 15 residues. CDR3 region: CASSPLVRVQETQYF. CDR3 DNA sequence: TGTGCCAGCTCACCATTAGTGAGGGTTCAAGAGACCCAGTACTTC.

This clone came up a few times. The rearrangement links TRBV19 to TRBJ1-5; D ambiguous. Germline V gene data show CDR1 as LNHDA and CDR2 as SQIVND (reference sequence). The CDR3 sequence is 14 residues long. Trimming stripped 3 bases from V and 3 bases from J, with 9 bases between. CDR3 sequence reads: CASSMLEFNQPQHF. In nucleotides, the CDR3 is TGTGCCAGTAGTATGTTGGAGTTCAATCAGCCCCAGCATTTT. Full variable domain (missing parts from reference TRBV19 and TRBJ1-5): DGGITQSPKYLFRKEGQNVTLSCEQNLNHDAMYWYRQDPGQGLRLIYYSQIVNDFQKGDIAEGYSVSREKKESFPLTVTSAQKNPTAFYLCASSMLEFNQPQHFGDGTRLSIL.

The CDR3 DNA sequence: TGTGCCTGGAGTCAAAGGACTAGCGGTATCAAGATCGGTGAGCAGTACTTC. Translation: CAWSQRTSGIKIGEQYF. The rearrangement joins TRBV30 to TRBJ2-7, with 10 bases that match TRBD2. V trimming: 2 bases; J trimming: 7 bases; junction bases outside the gene matches: 17. Germline values: CDR1 GTSNPN, CDR2 SVGIG (reference sequence). The length of the CDR3 is 17 residues.

Written as DNA, the CDR3 is TGTGCCACCGGGACAGGGCTCAATGAGCAGTTCTTC. It encodes CATGTGLNEQFF. The rearrangement uses TRBV19 and TRBJ2-1, with 9 bases fitting TRBD1. The CDR3 runs to 12 residues. Germline V gene sequence: CDR1 LNHDA, CDR2 SQIVND (reference sequence). V gave up 10 bases and J gave up 6 bases; unmatched junction bases: 4.

In regard to this clone: The junction departs from the called germline gene at one end, perhaps through a read error. V gene TRBV13 combines with J gene TRBJ1-3; D ambiguous. Germline V gives CDR1 PRHDT, CDR2 FYEKMQ (reference sequence). The CDR3 is 15 amino acids. The CDR3 DNA reads as TGTGCCAGCAGCCTAGGAGGGCTCTCTGGAAACACCATATATTTT. Its protein is CASSLGGLSGNTIYF.

This chain connects TRBV18 to TRBJ2-2; TRBD2 matches at 7 bases. The CDR3 extends over 16 amino acids. The V and J ends lost 2 bases and 4 bases, in that order; junction bases with no gene match: 7. CDR1 is KGHSH and CDR2 is LQKENI in the germline V gene. CDR3 amino acids: CASSPDGRSFTGELFF. The DNA of the CDR3 is TGTGCCAGCTCACCAGACGGGAGGTCCTTCACCGGGGAGCTGTTTTTT.

This chain connects TRBV11-3 to TRBJ2-3; D is perhaps TRBD2 (5 bases). The CDR3 loop spans 16 amino acids. CDR1 and CDR2 (germline): SGHNT, YENEEA. V gave up 0 bases and J gave up 1 base, with 11 bases separating them. The CDR3 DNA reads as TGTGCCAGCAGCTTAGATTCGGGCGGGCGCACAGATACGCAGTATTTT. Translation: CASSLDSGGRTDTQYF.

The chain joins TRBV18 to TRBJ2-5; no clear D gene. Deletions cut 2 bases from V and 3 bases from J, with 4 bases between. Germline V gene sequence: CDR1 KGHSH, CDR2 LQKENI. This CDR3 comprises 12 residues. The CDR3: CASSPFKETQYF. The CDR3 nucleotides read TGTGCCAGCTCACCATTTAAAGAGACCCAGTACTTC.

The V gene is TRBV28, the J gene TRBJ1-3; D remains unclear. CDR1 and CDR2 from the germline V gene are MDHEN and SYDVKM. CDR3 length: 16 residues. V shed 6 bases and J shed 1 base, with 16 bases lying between them. CDR3 region: CASSGLRRGSGNTIYF. The CDR3 nucleotides are TGTGCCAGCAGCGGGCTCCGACGAGGTTCTGGAAACACCATATATTTT.

By its share, this clone is medium-sized. The chain uses TRBV29-1 and TRBJ2-2; the match to TRBD1 covers 7 bases. This CDR3 is built from 14 residues. CDR1 and CDR2 from the germline V gene are SQVTM and ANQGSEA. V trimming: 4 bases; J trimming: 4 bases; junction bases outside the gene matches: 6. CDR3 protein: CSVAPTGSTGELFF. CDR3 coding DNA: TGCAGCGTTGCCCCGACAGGGAGCACCGGGGAGCTGTTTTTT.

The rearrangement uses TRBV28 and TRBJ1-4, with no clear D. Per germline, CDR1 MDHEN and CDR2 SYDVKM. V was shortened by 6 bases and J by 5 bases, with 16 bases between the two germline ends. The CDR3 runs 15 residues. The CDR3 DNA sequence: TGTGCCAGCAGCCTCAGGCAAAAGATAAATGAAAAACTGTTTTTT. Protein: CASSLRQKINEKLFF. Full variable domain (outside the CDR3, taken from reference TRBV28 and TRBJ1-4): DVKVTQSSRYLVKRTGEKVFLECVQDMDHENMFWYRQDPGLGLRLIYFSYDVKMKEKGDIPEGYSVSREKKERFSLILESASTNQTSMYLCASSLRQKINEKLFFGSGTQLSVL.

J is TRBJ1-1 and V is TRBV19; D is possibly TRBD1 (5 bases). Trimming removed 5 bases at V and 1 base at J, with 11 bases between. There are 14 residues in the CDR3. The germline V gene encodes CDR1 LNHDA and CDR2 SQIVND (reference sequence). CDR3 DNA: TGTGCCAGTAGTCCCCTGAGGGGGAACACTGAAGCTTTCTTT. Amino acids: CASSPLRGNTEAFF.

Remarks on this clone: The germline gene is not matched at one end of the junction; a read error may be the cause. This chain joins TRBV18 and TRBJ1-4; D might be TRBD1 (5 bases). The CDR3 extends over 14 amino acids. Germline loops: CDR1 KGHSH, CDR2 LQKENI. CDR3 coding DNA: TGTGCCAGCTCGCCACGAGGGGCTAATGAAAAACTGTTTTTT. Its translation is CASSPRGANEKLFF.

The chain couples TRBV19 to TRBJ2-5; 7 nucleotides match TRBD2. The CDR3 loop spans 13 amino acids. V shed 6 bases and J 2 bases; nucleotides not matched to a gene: 3. CDR1 and CDR2 from the germline V gene are LNHDA and SQIVND (reference sequence). The CDR3 DNA follows: TGTGCCAGTAGGGGGACTATACAAGAGACCCAGTACTTC. Its protein product is CASRGTIQETQYF.